What follows are 32 T cell receptor beta chains derived from one specimen sequenced in a study of T cells after yellow fever vaccination. From the 5' RACE reads, TCRdb called clonotypes with MiXCR, one entry per CDR3 protein. Here the sample spans about 400,000 distinct CDR3 sequences, more than 5.5% being singletons. The sequencing used PBMCs, collected 5 days after the yellow fever booster vaccination. These TCRs come from a man aged 30-40 years who received the YFV17D yellow fever vaccine.

This sequence joins TRBV20-1 and TRBJ2-1; no definite D call. V was clipped by 3 bases and J by 2 bases, with 5 bases between them. This CDR3 comprises 12 residues. Per the germline V gene, CDR1 is DFQATT and CDR2 is SNEGSKA (reference sequence). The CDR3 is CSASRTYNEQFF. CDR3 DNA: TGCAGTGCTAGCCGGACCTACAATGAGCAGTTCTTC.

At least ten counts were recorded for this clonotype. J is TRBJ1-1 and V is TRBV6-2 or TRBV6-3; tentatively, D is TRBD1 (5 bases). CDR1 is MNHEY and CDR2 is SVGEGT in the germline V gene. The CDR3 is 14 residues long. The V end was cut by 5 bases, the J end by 6 bases, with 16 bases between. CDR3 nucleotide sequence: TGTGCCAGCAGTCCTGCCGGCTGGGGCTCTGAAGCTTTCTTT. Translated, it gives CASSPAGWGSEAFF.

In its sample, this clonotype was seen a few times. The J gene is TRBJ1-1, the V gene TRBV7-2; TRBD1 is a possible D gene (6 bases). The CDR3 contains 14 residues. The V end lost 5 bases, the J end lost 0 bases, and 10 bases lay between the germline ends. Germline V gene data show CDR1 as SGHTA and CDR2 as FQGNSA. Written as DNA, the CDR3 is TGTGCCAGCAGCCGTGGACAGCTGAACACTGAAGCTTTCTTT. Encoded protein: CASSRGQLNTEAFF. The full variable domain, its missing parts supplied by reference TRBV7-2 and TRBJ1-1, is GAGVSQSPSNKVTEKGKDVELRCDPISGHTALYWYRQSLGQGLEFLIYFQGNSAPDKSGLPSDRFSAERTGGSVSTLTIQRTQQEDSAVYLCASSRGQLNTEAFFGQGTRLTVV.

This clonotype was seen at least ten times. The V gene is TRBV28, the J gene TRBJ2-1; the D gene is possibly TRBD2 (6 bases). The CDR3 has 15 amino acids. Germline CDR1 reads MDHEN; CDR2 reads SYDVKM. Trimming shortened V by 5 bases and J by 9 bases, and 20 bases separated the two germline ends. CDR3 residues: CASSRTSGAIGEQFF. DNA of the CDR3: TGTGCCAGCAGTCGAACGTCGGGAGCGATCGGTGAGCAGTTCTTC.

This rearrangement joins TRBV20-1 to TRBJ2-3, with a possible D match to TRBD2 (6 bases). Trimming left V 5 bases short and J 0 bases short, with 12 bases between. Germline assignment: CDR1 DFQATT and CDR2 SNEGSKA (reference sequence). The CDR3 extends over 14 amino acids. DNA of the CDR3: TGCAGTGCTCCCCGGAGGGCTAGCACAGATACGCAGTATTTT. Protein product: CSAPRRASTDTQYF.

In its sample, this clonotype was seen a few times. The genes are TRBV5-6 and TRBJ2-3; D is unresolved. Deletions cut 0 bases from V and 6 bases from J, with 11 bases between. Germline V gives CDR1 SGHDT, CDR2 YYEEEE. The CDR3 has 14 amino acids. The CDR3 sequence is CASSLGHQGDTQYF. As DNA, the CDR3 is TGTGCCAGCAGCTTGGGCCACCAAGGGGATACGCAGTATTTT. The full variable domain, in which reference TRBV5-6 and TRBJ2-3 provide the parts outside the CDR3, is DAGVTQSPTHLIKTRGQQVTLRCSPKSGHDTVSWYQQALGQGPQFIFQYYEEEERQRGNFPDRFSGHQFPNYSSELNVNALLLGDSALYLCASSLGHQGDTQYFGPGTRLTVL.

This clonotype was seen ten or more times. This chain links TRBV3-1 with TRBJ2-7; 7 bases fit TRBD2. The germline CDR1 and CDR2 sequences are LGHDT and YNNKEL (reference sequence). J gave up 4 bases and V 5 bases, and 2 bases lay outside the gene matches. The CDR3 spans 12 residues. CDR3 DNA sequence: TGTGCCAGCAGCGGGAGGGAGTACGAGCAGTACTTC. Translating gives CASSGREYEQYF.

This clonotype has a handful of counts. The V call is TRBV6-2 or TRBV6-3, the J call TRBJ2-7; D remains unclear. Trimming pared 6 bases from V and 2 bases from J, leaving 17 bases between. The CDR3 is 15 residues long. CDR1 and CDR2 from the germline V gene are MNHEY and SVGEGT. CDR3 sequence (DNA): TGTGCCAGCAGATCCCCCGGAACCGCCCCCTACGAGCAGTACTTC. Protein product: CASRSPGTAPYEQYF.

The chain combines TRBV7-6 with TRBJ2-1; D may be TRBD1 (6 bases). Germline CDR1 reads SGHVS; CDR2 reads FNYEAQ. The CDR3 totals 15 residues. The V gene lost 1 base and the J gene lost 5 bases, with 12 bases spanning the gap. This CDR3 reads CASSLGFRGDNEQFF. The CDR3 nucleotides are TGTGCCAGCAGCTTAGGCTTCAGGGGTGACAATGAGCAGTTCTTC.

Ten or more counts support this clonotype. V and J are TRBV5-1 and TRBJ2-1, with D perhaps matching TRBD1 (6 bases). This CDR3 has 14 residues. Trimming pared 4 bases from V and 6 bases from J, leaving 14 bases between. Germline loops: CDR1 SGHRS, CDR2 YFSETQ. The CDR3 loop reads CASSGGDRTNEQFF. The CDR3 region has the DNA TGCGCCAGCAGCGGGGGCGACAGAACCAATGAGCAGTTCTTC. The variable domain in full, with the rest retrieved from reference TRBV5-1 and TRBJ2-1, is KAGVTQTPRYLIKTRGQQVTLSCSPISGHRSVSWYQQTPGQGLQFLFEYFSETQRNKGNFPGRFSGRQFSNSRSEMNVSTLELGDSALYLCASSGGDRTNEQFFGPGTRLTVL.

In this sample, this clonotype turned up many times. The V and J genes are TRBV6-5 and TRBJ2-3, with D unresolved. The CDR3 has 12 residues. Per germline, CDR1 MNHEY and CDR2 SVGAGI. Trimming left V 0 bases short and J 6 bases short, with 4 bases between. The CDR3 protein is CASSYSGDTQYF. In DNA form, the CDR3 reads TGTGCCAGCAGTTACTCCGGGGATACGCAGTATTTT.

The gene calls are TRBV18 and TRBJ2-5; TRBD2 matches 10 bases. CDR1 and CDR2 from the germline V gene are KGHSH and LQKENI. The V segment lost 3 bases and the J segment 5 bases; nucleotides outside the gene matches: 12. CDR3 length: 17 residues. As DNA, the CDR3 is TGTGCCAGCTCACCTTCGACCGGAGCGGGGGGGGAGGAGACCCAGTACTTC. It encodes CASSPSTGAGGEETQYF.

This clonotype was picked up many times. The rearrangement uses TRBV7-2 and TRBJ2-7; 11 bases agree with TRBD2. V shed 1 base and J 5 bases; nucleotides not matched to a gene: 7. Germline CDR1 and CDR2: SGHTA and FQGNSA. This CDR3 spans 16 amino acids. The CDR3 spells CASSLGLAGGLNEQYF. DNA of the CDR3: TGTGCCAGCAGCTTAGGGCTAGCGGGAGGTTTAAACGAGCAGTACTTC.

The CDR3 nucleotides are TGCGCCAGCAGCCATCCCGGGACGCAAGACCGGGAGCTGTTTTTT. It is translated as CASSHPGTQDRELFF. The chain has TRBV4-3 and TRBJ2-2; D is perhaps TRBD1 or TRBD2 (5 bases each). The CDR3 contains 15 residues. V was trimmed by 3 bases and J by 9 bases, leaving 17 bases between them. Looked up from germline, CDR1 is LGHNA and CDR2 is YSLEER.

This clonotype was recorded many times. This chain joins TRBV6-5 and TRBJ1-3; no firm D call. CDR1 MNHEY and CDR2 SVGAGI come from the germline V gene. Trimming pared 9 bases from V and 0 bases from J, leaving 12 bases between. The CDR3 sequence is 14 residues long. The CDR3 protein is CASRTASSGNTIYF. The DNA for the CDR3 is TGTGCCAGTCGGACCGCCAGCTCTGGAAACACCATATATTTT.

This clonotype was found a few times. V gene TRBV20-1 combines with J gene TRBJ1-1, with D perhaps matching TRBD1 (5 bases). Between the trimmed V and J ends, which lost 1 base and 2 bases, there was a span of 17 bases. The CDR3 is made up of 16 amino acids. Germline V gene data show CDR1 as DFQATT and CDR2 as SNEGSKA (reference sequence). In nucleotides, the CDR3 is TGCAGTGCTAGAGCCAAAGGGGCCCCTCTTAACACTGAAGCTTTCTTT. Protein product: CSARAKGAPLNTEAFF.

This clonotype has a handful of counts. The V gene is TRBV20-1, the J gene TRBJ2-5; 9 nucleotides align to TRBD1. This CDR3 is 14 amino acids long. CDR1 and CDR2 (germline): DFQATT, SNEGSKA (reference sequence). The V and J ends lost 6 bases and 5 bases, in that order; junction bases with no gene match: 10. The CDR3 region has the DNA TGCAGTGCAATTTCGGGGACAGGGACGGAGACCCAGTACTTC. As protein: CSAISGTGTETQYF.

The chain joins TRBV20-1 to TRBJ2-1; 11 positions match TRBD2. Germline assignment: CDR1 DFQATT and CDR2 SNEGSKA (reference sequence). This CDR3 is built from 16 residues. V dropped 3 bases and J dropped 8; count of bases not matched to a gene: 12. The CDR3 region is CSASSGRAQGRDEQFF. The CDR3, as DNA: TGCAGTGCTAGTAGCGGGAGGGCCCAAGGTCGGGATGAGCAGTTCTTC.

This clonotype was recorded a few times. The chain is built from TRBV5-6 and TRBJ2-1; a weak D match, TRBD2 (6 bases). The CDR3 extends over 15 amino acids. The V end was cut by 3 bases, the J end by 2 bases, with 12 bases between. Germline V gene lookup returns CDR1 SGHDT and CDR2 YYEEEE. DNA for the CDR3: TGTGCCAGCAGCTGGGCAGGGACTGCCTACAATGAGCAGTTCTTC. It yields the protein CASSWAGTAYNEQFF.

As regards this clonotype: This could be a read error, since a much larger clone is one nucleotide away. The CDR3 is CARSLVTGNTGELFF. The CDR3 coding sequence is TGTGCCAGAAGCTTAGTGACAGGGAACACCGGGGAGCTGTTTTTT. The J gene is TRBJ2-2, the V gene TRBV7-2; TRBD1 might be the D (6 bases). Germline V lookup: CDR1 SGHTA, CDR2 FQGNSA. The CDR3 extends over 15 amino acids.

This clonotype was recorded a few times. The chain has TRBV30 and TRBJ1-1, with D possibly TRBD1 on 5 matching bases. Germline CDR1 is GTSNPN and CDR2 is SVGIG (reference sequence). V was shortened by 5 bases and J by 0 bases, with 10 bases between the two germline ends. CDR3 size: 13 residues. The CDR3 nucleotides read TGTGCCTGGGGGGACGGATTGAACACTGAAGCTTTCTTT. This sequence encodes CAWGDGLNTEAFF. The whole variable domain, filled in from reference TRBV30 and TRBJ1-1, reads SQTIHQWPATLVQPVGSPLSLECTVEGTSNPNLYWYRQAAGRGLQLLFYSVGIGQISSEVPQNLSASRPQDRQFILSSKKLLLSDSGFYLCAWGDGLNTEAFFGQGTRLTVV.

This clonotype was picked up many times. Written as DNA, the CDR3 is TGTGCCATCAGTGAGTCCGGGGGACACCTTGAAGCTTTCTTT. Encoded protein: CAISESGGHLEAFF. The V call is TRBV10-3, the J call TRBJ1-1, with a possible D match to TRBD1 (6 bases). This CDR3 region has 14 residues. Germline V CDR1 and CDR2: ENHRY, SYGVKD. V shed 0 bases and J shed 7 bases, with 12 bases lying between them.

In this sample, this clonotype turned up a few times. The chain links TRBV18 to TRBJ2-1; 8 nucleotides match TRBD2. The CDR3 spans 16 residues. Germline V gives CDR1 KGHSH, CDR2 LQKENI. Trimming cost V 4 bases and J 1 base; bases outside gene matches: 6. DNA of the CDR3: TGTGCCAGCTCACTCCAGAGCGGGAGATCCTACAATGAGCAGTTCTTC. Protein product: CASSLQSGRSYNEQFF.

The chain joins TRBV7-8 to TRBJ2-7; 8 bases are a match to TRBD1. Germline loops: CDR1 SGHVS, CDR2 FQNEAQ. J was trimmed by 2 bases and V by 5 bases; bases with no gene match: 11. The CDR3 extends over 16 amino acids. CDR3 DNA sequence: TGTGCCAGCAGCCAACGGGGACAGGTGCCAACCTACGAGCAGTACTTC. Its protein product is CASSQRGQVPTYEQYF.

Ten or more counts support this clonotype. The chain joins TRBV20-1 to TRBJ2-5, with 9 positions matching TRBD2. CDR1 is DFQATT, CDR2 SNEGSKA, per germline (reference sequence). J was trimmed by 5 bases and V by 5 bases; bases with no gene match: 9. CDR3 length equals 14 residues. The CDR3 is CSAGLAGVAETQYF. In DNA form, the CDR3 reads TGCAGTGCTGGATTAGCGGGAGTCGCGGAGACCCAGTACTTC.

The chain couples TRBV30 to TRBJ2-3, with 7 bases identical to TRBD1. V dropped 3 bases and J dropped 5; count of bases not matched to a gene: 14. From germline, CDR1 is GTSNPN and CDR2 SVGIG (reference sequence). This CDR3 is built from 16 residues. As DNA, the CDR3 is TGTGCCTGGAGGGGCCCGACAGGGTCGTTGAGAGATACGCAGTATTTT. This translates into CAWRGPTGSLRDTQYF.

This sequence joins TRBV3-1 and TRBJ2-7; D not certain. The ends were cut back, 4 bases at V and 2 bases at J, with 12 bases in the middle. The CDR3 spans 14 residues. Germline V CDR1 and CDR2: LGHDT, YNNKEL (reference sequence). The CDR3 nucleotides read TGTGCCAGCAGCCGTACGACACCGGCCTACGAGCAGTACTTC. This gives the protein CASSRTTPAYEQYF.

Here the CDR3 DNA reads TGTGCCAGCAGCGTAGGCGAGACCCCGGGGGAGCAGTACTTC. This sequence encodes CASSVGETPGEQYF. This chain links TRBV9 with TRBJ2-7; perhaps TRBD2 as D (5 bases). The germline V gene has CDR1 SGDLS and CDR2 YYNGEE. V lost 0 bases, J lost 7 bases, and 14 bases lay in between. The CDR3 consists of 14 residues.

This chain uses TRBV7-2 with TRBJ2-5; possibly TRBD2 for D (6 bases). The length of the CDR3 is 14 residues. Germline CDR1 SGHTA, CDR2 FQGNSA. V was shortened by 1 base and J by 2 bases, with 8 bases between the two germline ends. In DNA, the CDR3 is TGTGCCAGCAGCTTAGTGGGACTGCAAGAGACCCAGTACTTC. Encoded protein: CASSLVGLQETQYF.

The table lists this clonotype with many counts. This chain uses TRBV7-2 with TRBJ2-7; the D is unclear. The germline V gene has CDR1 SGHTA and CDR2 FQGNSA. V lost 1 base and J lost 3, with 16 bases in between. The CDR3 extends over 16 amino acids. CDR3 region: CASSLDSSQRSYEQYF. Here the CDR3 DNA reads TGTGCCAGCAGCTTAGACAGTAGTCAAAGAAGCTACGAGCAGTACTTC.

The table lists this clonotype with a few counts. The chain carries TRBV7-3 and TRBJ2-5, with D hard to call. The germline gives CDR1 SGHTA, CDR2 FQGTGA. CDR3 size: 15 residues. Trimming pared 2 bases from V and 1 base from J, leaving 11 bases between. The CDR3 loop reads CASSLGPTLQETQYF. Written as DNA, the CDR3 is TGTGCCAGCAGCTTAGGCCCAACCCTCCAAGAGACCCAGTACTTC.

Written as DNA, the CDR3 is TGCGCCAGCAGCTTTTCAGGGTCCGGCGGGGAGCTGTTTTTT. Amino acid sequence: CASSFSGSGGELFF. This chain uses TRBV5-1 with TRBJ2-2, with D possibly being TRBD1 (5 bases). This CDR3 spans 14 amino acids. V was shortened by 2 bases and J by 7 bases, with 12 bases between the two germline ends. Germline assignment: CDR1 SGHRS and CDR2 YFSETQ.